This TCR beta chain was recorded in a study of shared clonotypes between healthy human individuals. The study's findings and limits: All-four-donor shared clonotypes had higher generation probabilities than non-shared clonotypes did.

Trimming stripped 3 bases from V and 7 bases from J, with 13 bases between. This CDR3 contains 14 residues. The V gene's germline CDR1 is SGHAT and CDR2 FQNNGV. Points on this clone: Its antigen is currently unknown.

Sequencing used immunoSEQ multiplex PCR; TCRdb keeps in-frame clones, though not all of them. The sample contains around 1,000,000 clones, 77% of which appear only once. The sequenced sample consisted of memory CD4+ T cells from PBMCs. Regarding subset: CD45RA-negative fraction. This chain links TRBV11-2 with TRBJ2-1, with D unclear. The receptor's source is a man aged 18 to 30 in good health. Some clones in this sample may be carry-over from other donors' samples. The CDR3 loop is CASSFDRLGNEQFF. The CDR3 DNA reads as TGTGCCAGCAGCTTCGATCGTCTGGGAAATGAGCAGTTCTTC.